These 27 T cell receptor beta chains were all obtained from the same sample, sequenced in a study of OX40 agonist ivuxolimab in advanced cancers. Clones were read by immunoSEQ multiplex PCR, and TCRdb kept only the in-frame ones, dropping some. The repertoire consists of fewer than 20,000 clones, with more than 75% occurring once and the leading ten covering roughly 14%. The sample consisted of CD4+ or CD8+ T cells sorted from blood, taken in a trial of the OX40 agonist ivuxolimab. These receptors originate from an adult with an advanced solid tumor such as melanoma, head and neck, liver or kidney cancer.

This clone appeared once. The J gene is TRBJ1-1, the V gene TRBV6-6; maybe TRBD1 (5 bases). The CDR3 has 16 residues. The ends were cut back, 8 bases at V and 1 base at J, with 20 bases in the middle. The germline gives CDR1 MNHNY, CDR2 SVGAGI (reference sequence). The CDR3 DNA reads as TGTGCCAGCGGGAGGCGGAGGGGCGCAGGGAACACTGAAGCTTTCTTT. Protein sequence: CASGRRRGAGNTEAFF.

J is TRBJ2-5 and V is TRBV10-2; either TRBD1 or TRBD2 may fit D (5 bases each). The DNA end favors TRBJ2-7, so the J call may be wrong. From germline, CDR1 is WSHSY and CDR2 SAAADI. There are 13 residues in the CDR3. The CDR3 loop reads CASSEGHSGEQYF. Written as DNA, the CDR3 is TGCGCCAGCAGTGAGGGACACAGCGGCGAGCAGTACTTC.

A word on this clone: A junction end diverges from the germline sequence, so it may reflect a read error. The rearrangement links TRBV7-7 to TRBJ2-3; D might be TRBD1 (5 bases). Germline CDR1 reads SSHAT; CDR2 reads FNYEAQ (reference sequence). CDR3 length: 15 residues. The CDR3 DNA sequence: TGTGCTAGCAGCATTACAGGTTCTGTCACAGATACGCAGTATTTT. Its protein is CASSITGSVTDTQYF.

The chain carries TRBV10-3 and TRBJ1-5; possible D gene TRBD1, 6 bases. CDR3 size: 13 residues. In germline, CDR1 is ENHRY, CDR2 SYGVKD. V shed 5 bases and J shed 4 bases, with 9 bases lying between them. The CDR3 loop reads CAISRGQNQPQHF. The CDR3, as DNA: TGTGCCATCAGTAGGGGACAAAATCAGCCCCAGCATTTT.

J is TRBJ2-1 and V is TRBV29-1; no firm D call. V was cut by 0 bases and J by 0 bases, with 12 bases left in between. The CDR3 contains 16 residues. CDR1 and CDR2 (germline): SQVTM, ANQGSEA. The chain's CDR3 is CSVEDPGTSSYNEQFF. CDR3 bases: TGCAGCGTTGAAGACCCAGGAACCAGCTCCTACAATGAGCAGTTCTTC.

The chain combines TRBV7-3 with TRBJ2-7; TRBD2 aligns across 7 bases. The V and J ends lost 10 bases and 1 base, in that order; junction bases with no gene match: 7. The CDR3 runs to 13 residues. Germline CDR1 is SGHTA and CDR2 is FQGTGA. The CDR3 sequence is CATTPRGSYEQYF. CDR3 nucleotides: TGTGCCACCACTCCGCGGGGGTCCTACGAGCAGTACTTC.

The rearrangement uses TRBV7-9 and TRBJ2-3, with a possible D match to TRBD1 (6 bases). The length of the CDR3 is 17 residues. Germline CDR1 reads SEHNR; CDR2 reads FQNEAQ (reference sequence). The V end lost 7 bases, the J end lost 1 base, and 21 bases lay between the germline ends. CDR3 DNA sequence: TGTGCCAGCAAGCCCTTGGGGGCGGAGCAGGGCACAGATACGCAGTATTTT. Translated, it gives CASKPLGAEQGTDTQYF.

The V gene is TRBV5-1, the J gene TRBJ2-7; D is unresolved. The CDR3 has 12 amino acids. Germline lookup yields CDR1 SGHRS and CDR2 YFSETQ. The germline V and J ends were trimmed by 4 bases and 2 bases, with 7 bases remaining between them. CDR3 coding DNA: TGCGCCAGCAGCCTGGCCCCCTACGAGCAGTACTTC. Amino acid sequence: CASSLAPYEQYF.

This rearrangement joins TRBV9 to TRBJ2-2; D gene ambiguous. The V gene's germline CDR1 is SGDLS and CDR2 YYNGEE. The V end lost 0 bases, the J end lost 2 bases, and 8 bases lay between the germline ends. This CDR3 comprises 15 residues. CDR3 residues: CASSVVHSNTGELFF. DNA for the CDR3: TGTGCCAGCAGCGTAGTACACTCAAACACCGGGGAGCTGTTTTTT.

The chain couples TRBV10-3 to TRBJ2-7, with a possible D match to TRBD1 (5 bases). The CDR3 loop spans 14 amino acids. Germline CDR1 reads ENHRY; CDR2 reads SYGVKD. The CDR3 DNA is TGTGGAGCTTCCGGCCGGCAGGGCTCCTACGAGCAGTACTTC. Translated, it gives CGASGRQGSYEQYF.

This chain uses TRBV5-6 with TRBJ1-2, with a possible D match to TRBD1 (6 bases). The ends were cut back, 1 base at V and 0 bases at J, with 22 bases in the middle. Per the germline V gene, CDR1 is SGHDT and CDR2 is YYEEEE. This CDR3 spans 19 amino acids. The CDR3 nucleotides read TGTGCCAGCAGCTTGAGTACAGGAGAGGGGGTTATTTCTAACTATGGCTACACCTTC. Its protein product is CASSLSTGEGVISNYGYTF. Using reference TRBV5-6 and TRBJ1-2 for the parts outside the CDR3, the full variable domain is DAGVTQSPTHLIKTRGQQVTLRCSPKSGHDTVSWYQQALGQGPQFIFQYYEEEERQRGNFPDRFSGHQFPNYSSELNVNALLLGDSALYLCASSLSTGEGVISNYGYTFGSGTRLTVV.

The rearrangement links TRBV7-6 to TRBJ2-7; 7 nucleotides align to TRBD1. CDR3 length equals 14 residues. With 1 base clipped from V and 4 bases from J, the junction kept 4 bases outside the gene matches. Germline CDR1 is SGHVS and CDR2 is FNYEAQ. The chain's CDR3 is CASSLVGGRYEQYF. CDR3 nucleotides: TGTGCCAGCAGCTTAGTAGGGGGCCGGTACGAGCAGTACTTC.

This sequence joins TRBV15 and TRBJ2-7; TRBD1 aligns across 9 bases. With 0 bases clipped from V and 0 bases from J, the junction kept 3 bases outside the gene matches. The CDR3 has 16 amino acids. Per germline, CDR1 LNHNV and CDR2 YYDKDF (reference sequence). The CDR3: CATSRDATGGSYEQYF. As DNA, the CDR3 is TGTGCCACCAGCAGAGATGCGACAGGGGGCTCCTACGAGCAGTACTTC.

The J gene is TRBJ1-5, the V gene TRBV19, with unresolved D. The V gene's germline CDR1 is LNHDA and CDR2 SQIVND (reference sequence). This CDR3 has 11 amino acids. V was shortened by 10 bases and J by 8 bases, with 12 bases between the two germline ends. The CDR3 here is CATFARKPQHF. In nucleotides, the CDR3 is TGTGCCACCTTCGCACGGAAGCCCCAGCATTTT.

The chain employs TRBV15 and TRBJ2-3; D may match TRBD1 or TRBD2 (5 bases each). The V gene lost 1 base and the J gene lost 4 bases, with 6 bases spanning the gap. The CDR3 totals 13 residues. Germline V lookup: CDR1 LNHNV, CDR2 YYDKDF (reference sequence). The CDR3 protein is CATSRGGSDTQYF. The CDR3 region has the DNA TGTGCCACCAGCAGAGGGGGGTCAGATACGCAGTATTTT.

The rearrangement links TRBV28 to TRBJ2-7, with unresolved D. The V end lost 3 bases, the J end lost 4 bases, and 10 bases lay between the germline ends. The CDR3 sequence is 13 residues long. CDR1 is MDHEN and CDR2 is SYDVKM in the germline V gene. The CDR3 loop is CASSFTVPYEQYF. The CDR3 bases are TGTGCCAGCAGTTTTACAGTCCCTTACGAGCAGTACTTC.

V is TRBV5-5 and J is TRBJ2-1, with TRBD1 matching 9 bases. CDR3 size: 16 residues. With 4 bases clipped from V and 1 base from J, the junction kept 6 bases outside the gene matches. The germline V gene has CDR1 SGHKS and CDR2 YYEKEE (reference sequence). In DNA, the CDR3 is TGTGCCAGCAGCACCGGGACAGGGTTATCCTACAATGAGCAGTTCTTC. This gives the protein CASSTGTGLSYNEQFF. Full variable domain (rest looked up from reference TRBV5-5 and TRBJ2-1): DAGVTQSPTHLIKTRGQQVTLRCSPISGHKSVSWYQQVLGQGPQFIFQYYEKEERGRGNFPDRFSARQFPNYSSELNVNALLLGDSALYLCASSTGTGLSYNEQFFGPGTRLTVL.

The CDR3, as DNA: TGTGCCAGCAGCAAAGTTATGGGTGGGAATAGCAATCAGCCCCAGCATTTT. Its translation is CASSKVMGGNSNQPQHF. The chain employs TRBV21-1 and TRBJ1-5. TRBV21-1 is designated a pseudogene. There are 17 residues in the CDR3.

The chain couples TRBV6-1 to TRBJ1-5; 8 bases align to TRBD1. J was trimmed by 3 bases and V by 2 bases; bases with no gene match: 6. CDR3 length: 16 amino acids. Germline CDR1 is MNHNS and CDR2 is SASEGT. CDR3 loop: CASSELGTGSNQPQHF. Here the CDR3 DNA reads TGTGCCAGCAGTGAACTCGGGACAGGATCCAATCAGCCCCAGCATTTT.

This clone is labeled medium-sized. In nucleotides, the CDR3 is TGTGCCTGGAGGCCGGGACAGGGCTCTCAGCCCCAGCATTTT. It is translated as CAWRPGQGSQPQHF. V is TRBV30 and J is TRBJ1-5; 9 nucleotides agree with TRBD1. CDR3 length equals 14 residues. Germline loops: CDR1 GTSNPN, CDR2 SVGIG (reference sequence). Unmatched junction bases numbered 6, after V lost 3 bases and J lost 6 bases. The full variable domain, with the rest looked up from reference TRBV30 and TRBJ1-5, is SQTIHQWPATLVQPVGSPLSLECTVEGTSNPNLYWYRQAAGRGLQLLFYSVGIGQISSEVPQNLSASRPQDRQFILSSKKLLLSDSGFYLCAWRPGQGSQPQHFGDGTRLSIL.

This chain uses TRBV7-9 with TRBJ1-2; D call uncertain. The CDR3 covers 12 residues. Germline V gene data show CDR1 as SEHNR and CDR2 as FQNEAQ (reference sequence). V shed 4 bases and J shed 8 bases, with 11 bases lying between them. DNA for the CDR3: TGTGCCAGCAGCTCATCTCCCCGGGGCTACACCTTC. As protein: CASSSSPRGYTF. Variable domain in full (rest from reference TRBV7-9 and TRBJ1-2): DTGVSQNPRHKITKRGQNVTFRCDPISEHNRLYWYRQTLGQGPEFLTYFQNEAQLEKSRLLSDRFSAERPKGSFSTLEIQRTEQGDSAMYLCASSSSPRGYTFGSGTRLTVV.

The chain joins TRBV4-2 to TRBJ1-6; D is perhaps TRBD1 (6 bases). The CDR3 totals 16 residues. Germline loops: CDR1 LGHNA, CDR2 YNFKEQ. V lost 1 base, J lost 9 bases, and 16 bases lay in between. The CDR3 sequence is CASSQAKDSLGSPLHF. The DNA of the CDR3 is TGTGCCAGCAGCCAAGCCAAGGACAGTCTGGGTTCACCCCTCCACTTT.

The rearrangement links TRBV10-3 to TRBJ2-7, with TRBD2 matching 7 bases. The CDR3 has 13 residues. Germline V gives CDR1 ENHRY, CDR2 SYGVKD. Germline trimming cut 7 bases from V and 7 bases from J; bases unmatched to any gene: 10. The CDR3 is CAINWDGGGEQYF. The DNA for the CDR3 is TGTGCCATCAACTGGGACGGCGGGGGAGAGCAGTACTTC.

This clone was seen once. The rearrangement uses TRBV2 and TRBJ1-5; 10 positions match TRBD1. Trimming at V came to 6 bases and at J to 11 bases, leaving 10 bases not matched to a gene. The CDR3 length is 14 residues. Looked up from germline, CDR1 is SNHLY and CDR2 is FYNNEI. Here the CDR3 DNA reads TGTGCCAGCAGGCCGGGACAGGGGTTGTCAGCCCAGCATTTT. It is translated as CASRPGQGLSAQHF. The variable domain in full, with the rest retrieved from reference TRBV2 and TRBJ1-5, is EPEVTQTPSHQVTQMGQEVILRCVPISNHLYFYWYRQILGQKVEFLVSFYNNEISEKSEIFDDQFSVERPDGSNFTLKIRSTKLEDSAMYFCASRPGQGLSAQHFGDGTRLSIL.

The rearrangement uses TRBV6-1 and TRBJ2-7; no clear D gene. CDR1 and CDR2 from the germline V gene are MNHNS and SASEGT. Trimming took off 8 bases at V and 4 bases at J, with 12 bases between the two ends. The length of the CDR3 is 12 residues. The CDR3 DNA reads as TGTGCCAGCCGTCCGGCGCTTTACGAGCAGTACTTC. Its translation is CASRPALYEQYF.

The chain is built from TRBV29-1 and TRBJ2-1; 12 nucleotides agree with TRBD2. The V segment lost 1 base and the J segment 0 bases; nucleotides outside the gene matches: 1. There are 16 residues in the CDR3. Germline V gene data show CDR1 as SQVTM and CDR2 as ANQGSEA. CDR3 loop: CSVEGLAGVSYNEQFF. CDR3 in DNA: TGCAGCGTTGAAGGACTAGCGGGGGTCTCCTACAATGAGCAGTTCTTC.

J is TRBJ2-5 and V is TRBV25-1, with a tentative D call TRBD1 (6 bases). Germline values: CDR1 MGHDK, CDR2 SYGVNS. V was clipped by 1 base and J by 0 bases, with 15 bases between them. The CDR3 runs to 17 residues. In DNA, the CDR3 is TGTGCCAGCAGTGAATCTGGGAACGGACAGTACCAAGAGACCCAGTACTTC. Its protein is CASSESGNGQYQETQYF. The full variable domain, in which reference TRBV25-1 and TRBJ2-5 provide the parts outside the CDR3, is EADIYQTPRYLVIGTGKKITLECSQTMGHDKMYWYQQDPGMELHLIHYSYGVNSTEKGDLSSESTVSRIRTEHFPLTLESARPSHTSQYLCASSESGNGQYQETQYFGPGTRLLVL.